This T cell receptor (beta chain) is from a study of T cell repertoires in cytomegalovirus infection. Across the whole study: From public TCR beta signatures came an indication of both CMV infection and matching HLA type.

Per germline, CDR1 SGHTA and CDR2 FQGNSA. The CDR3 is 11 amino acids. Trimming removed 5 bases from V and 5 bases from J, with 7 bases in between. TCRdb reanalysed the reads using MiXCR and keeps one entry per CDR3 protein. The sample lists approximately 180,000 distinct CDR3 sequences, 7.5% to 10% seen once, with approximately 4.2% in the top ten. In this sample, this clonotype turned up many times. This sequence originates from a human donor in good health (CMV status not recorded). Some clones in this sample may be carry-over from other donors' samples. Sequencing was done on a sample of PBMCs. The chain carries TRBV7-2 and TRBJ2-7; D is undetermined. CDR3 DNA sequence: TGTGCCAGCAGCCCCCTGAACGAGCAGTACTTC. Its translation: CASSPLNEQYF.